This TCR beta chain was identified in a study of blood T cells in healthy people across ages. Combining a sample-barcoded 5' primer with a J-beta primer mix, a second PCR ran for roughly 6 to 12 cycles. TCRdb recomputed calls from the 5' RACE reads with MiXCR, one row per CDR3 protein. This table holds about 1.4 million distinct CDR3 sequences, approximately 59% found once. The TCR originated in a young man in good health. The specimen sequenced was blood.

The CDR3 region has the DNA TGCAGTGCAGAATTGGAGGGAGATACGCAGTATTTT. As protein: CSAELEGDTQYF. This rearrangement joins TRBV20-1 to TRBJ2-3; tentatively, D is TRBD2 (6 bases). Germline loops: CDR1 DFQATT, CDR2 SNEGSKA (reference sequence). The CDR3 has 12 amino acids. Trimming cost V 6 bases and J 5 bases, with 12 bases left between them.